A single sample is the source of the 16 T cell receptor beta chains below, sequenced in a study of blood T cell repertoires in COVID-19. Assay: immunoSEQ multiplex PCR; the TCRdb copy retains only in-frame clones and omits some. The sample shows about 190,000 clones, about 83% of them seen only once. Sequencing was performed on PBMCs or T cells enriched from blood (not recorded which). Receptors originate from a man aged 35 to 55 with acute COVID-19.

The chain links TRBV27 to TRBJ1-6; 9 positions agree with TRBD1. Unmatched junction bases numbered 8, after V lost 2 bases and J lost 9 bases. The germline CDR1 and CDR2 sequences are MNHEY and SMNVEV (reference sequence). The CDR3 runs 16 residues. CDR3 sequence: CASSLLGTGQGSPLHF. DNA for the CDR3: TGTGCCAGCAGTTTACTCGGGACAGGGCAAGGTTCACCCCTCCACTTT.

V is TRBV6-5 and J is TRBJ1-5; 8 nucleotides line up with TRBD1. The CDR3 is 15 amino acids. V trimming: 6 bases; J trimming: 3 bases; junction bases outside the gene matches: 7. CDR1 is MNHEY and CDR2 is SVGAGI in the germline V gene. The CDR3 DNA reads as TGTGCCAGCAGCAAGACAGGGGTGCACAATCAGCCCCAGCATTTT. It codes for CASSKTGVHNQPQHF.

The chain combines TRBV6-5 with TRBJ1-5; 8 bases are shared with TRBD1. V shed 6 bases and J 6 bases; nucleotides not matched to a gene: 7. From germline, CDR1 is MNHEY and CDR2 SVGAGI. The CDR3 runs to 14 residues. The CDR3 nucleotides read TGTGCCAGCAGGATAGGACAGGGCAGTCAGCCCCAGCATTTT. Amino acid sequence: CASRIGQGSQPQHF.

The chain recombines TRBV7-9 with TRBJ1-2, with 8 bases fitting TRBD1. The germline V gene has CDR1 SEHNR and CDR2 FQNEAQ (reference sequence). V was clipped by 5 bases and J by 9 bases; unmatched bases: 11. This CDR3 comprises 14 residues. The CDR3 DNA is TGTGCCAGCAGCCAGGGGGCAGGGACTGGTCGCTACACCTTC. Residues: CASSQGAGTGRYTF.

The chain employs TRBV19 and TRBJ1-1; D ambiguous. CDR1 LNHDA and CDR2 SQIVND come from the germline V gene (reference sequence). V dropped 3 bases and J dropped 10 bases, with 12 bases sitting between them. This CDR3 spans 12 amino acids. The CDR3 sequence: CASSIDNFGAFF. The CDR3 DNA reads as TGTGCCAGTAGTATTGACAATTTCGGAGCTTTCTTT.

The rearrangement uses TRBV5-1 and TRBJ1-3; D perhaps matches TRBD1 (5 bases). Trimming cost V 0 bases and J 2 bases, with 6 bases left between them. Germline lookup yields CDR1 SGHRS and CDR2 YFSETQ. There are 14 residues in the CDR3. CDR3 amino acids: CASSLVGAGNTIYF. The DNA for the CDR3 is TGCGCCAGCAGCTTGGTAGGGGCTGGAAACACCATATATTTT.

The CDR3 loop reads CASSSEPGSDSPLHF. CDR3 bases: TGTGCCAGCAGCTCGGAGCCAGGGTCCGATTCACCCCTCCACTTT. The chain employs TRBV7-6 and TRBJ1-6; a weak D match, TRBD1 (5 bases). Trimming removed 4 bases at V and 8 bases at J, with 15 bases between. Germline-derived CDR1 and CDR2 are SGHVS and FNYEAQ. The CDR3 consists of 15 residues.

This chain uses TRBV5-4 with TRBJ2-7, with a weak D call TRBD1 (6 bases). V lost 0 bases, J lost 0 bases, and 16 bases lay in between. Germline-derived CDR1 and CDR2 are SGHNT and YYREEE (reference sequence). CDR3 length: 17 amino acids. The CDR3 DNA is TGTGCCAGCAGCTTGGGGTTGGTACAGGGAGTCTCCTACGAGCAGTACTTC. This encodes CASSLGLVQGVSYEQYF.

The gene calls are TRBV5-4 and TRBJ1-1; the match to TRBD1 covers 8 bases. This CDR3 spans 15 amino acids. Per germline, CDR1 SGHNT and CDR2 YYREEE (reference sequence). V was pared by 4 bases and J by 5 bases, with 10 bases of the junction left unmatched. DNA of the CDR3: TGTGCCAGCAGCGGGACAGGAAGTAGGAAAACTGAAGCTTTCTTT. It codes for CASSGTGSRKTEAFF.

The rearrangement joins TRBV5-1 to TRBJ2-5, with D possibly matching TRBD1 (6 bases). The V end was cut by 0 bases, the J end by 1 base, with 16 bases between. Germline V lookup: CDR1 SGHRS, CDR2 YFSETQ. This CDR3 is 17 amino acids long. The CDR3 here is CASSLGPLGGPQETQYF. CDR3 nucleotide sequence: TGCGCCAGCAGCTTGGGCCCGTTAGGGGGTCCCCAAGAGACCCAGTACTTC.

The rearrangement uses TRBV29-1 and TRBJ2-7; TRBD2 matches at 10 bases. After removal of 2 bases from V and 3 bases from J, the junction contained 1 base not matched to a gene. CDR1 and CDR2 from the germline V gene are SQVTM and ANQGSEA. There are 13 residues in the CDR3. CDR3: CSVEPSGGYEQYF. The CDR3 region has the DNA TGCAGCGTTGAACCTAGCGGGGGCTACGAGCAGTACTTC.

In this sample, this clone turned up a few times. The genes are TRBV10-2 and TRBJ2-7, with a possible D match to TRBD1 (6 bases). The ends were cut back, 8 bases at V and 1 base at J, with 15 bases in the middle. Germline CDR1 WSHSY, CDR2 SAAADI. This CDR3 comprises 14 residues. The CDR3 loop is CASGRLGTSYEQYF. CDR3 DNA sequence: TGCGCCAGCGGGCGGCTTGGGACATCCTACGAGCAGTACTTC.

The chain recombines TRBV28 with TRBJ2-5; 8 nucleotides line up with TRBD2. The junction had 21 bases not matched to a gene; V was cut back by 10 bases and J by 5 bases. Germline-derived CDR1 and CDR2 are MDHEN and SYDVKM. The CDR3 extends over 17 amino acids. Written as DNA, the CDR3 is TGTGCCACAGAGGCCCCGGGGACTAGAGACGATTGGGAGACCCAGTACTTC. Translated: CATEAPGTRDDWETQYF.

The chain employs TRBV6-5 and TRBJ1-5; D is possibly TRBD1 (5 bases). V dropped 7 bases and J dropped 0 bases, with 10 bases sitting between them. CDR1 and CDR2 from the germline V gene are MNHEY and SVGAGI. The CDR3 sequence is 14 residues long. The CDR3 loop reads CASNPDSSNQPQHF. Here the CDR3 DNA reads TGTGCCAGCAATCCCGACAGTAGCAATCAGCCCCAGCATTTT.

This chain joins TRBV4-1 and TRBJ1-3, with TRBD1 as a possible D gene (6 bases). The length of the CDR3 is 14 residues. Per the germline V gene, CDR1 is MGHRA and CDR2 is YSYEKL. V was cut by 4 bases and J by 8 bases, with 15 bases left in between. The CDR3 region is CASSPPGQLDTIYF. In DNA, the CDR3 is TGCGCCAGCAGCCCGCCGGGACAATTAGACACCATATATTTT.

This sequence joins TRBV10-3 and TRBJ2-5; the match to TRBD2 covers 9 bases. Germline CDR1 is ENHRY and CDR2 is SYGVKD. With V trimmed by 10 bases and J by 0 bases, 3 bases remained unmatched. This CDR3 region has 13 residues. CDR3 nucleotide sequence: TGTGCCAGTCTAGCGGGATACCAAGAGACCCAGTACTTC. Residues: CASLAGYQETQYF.